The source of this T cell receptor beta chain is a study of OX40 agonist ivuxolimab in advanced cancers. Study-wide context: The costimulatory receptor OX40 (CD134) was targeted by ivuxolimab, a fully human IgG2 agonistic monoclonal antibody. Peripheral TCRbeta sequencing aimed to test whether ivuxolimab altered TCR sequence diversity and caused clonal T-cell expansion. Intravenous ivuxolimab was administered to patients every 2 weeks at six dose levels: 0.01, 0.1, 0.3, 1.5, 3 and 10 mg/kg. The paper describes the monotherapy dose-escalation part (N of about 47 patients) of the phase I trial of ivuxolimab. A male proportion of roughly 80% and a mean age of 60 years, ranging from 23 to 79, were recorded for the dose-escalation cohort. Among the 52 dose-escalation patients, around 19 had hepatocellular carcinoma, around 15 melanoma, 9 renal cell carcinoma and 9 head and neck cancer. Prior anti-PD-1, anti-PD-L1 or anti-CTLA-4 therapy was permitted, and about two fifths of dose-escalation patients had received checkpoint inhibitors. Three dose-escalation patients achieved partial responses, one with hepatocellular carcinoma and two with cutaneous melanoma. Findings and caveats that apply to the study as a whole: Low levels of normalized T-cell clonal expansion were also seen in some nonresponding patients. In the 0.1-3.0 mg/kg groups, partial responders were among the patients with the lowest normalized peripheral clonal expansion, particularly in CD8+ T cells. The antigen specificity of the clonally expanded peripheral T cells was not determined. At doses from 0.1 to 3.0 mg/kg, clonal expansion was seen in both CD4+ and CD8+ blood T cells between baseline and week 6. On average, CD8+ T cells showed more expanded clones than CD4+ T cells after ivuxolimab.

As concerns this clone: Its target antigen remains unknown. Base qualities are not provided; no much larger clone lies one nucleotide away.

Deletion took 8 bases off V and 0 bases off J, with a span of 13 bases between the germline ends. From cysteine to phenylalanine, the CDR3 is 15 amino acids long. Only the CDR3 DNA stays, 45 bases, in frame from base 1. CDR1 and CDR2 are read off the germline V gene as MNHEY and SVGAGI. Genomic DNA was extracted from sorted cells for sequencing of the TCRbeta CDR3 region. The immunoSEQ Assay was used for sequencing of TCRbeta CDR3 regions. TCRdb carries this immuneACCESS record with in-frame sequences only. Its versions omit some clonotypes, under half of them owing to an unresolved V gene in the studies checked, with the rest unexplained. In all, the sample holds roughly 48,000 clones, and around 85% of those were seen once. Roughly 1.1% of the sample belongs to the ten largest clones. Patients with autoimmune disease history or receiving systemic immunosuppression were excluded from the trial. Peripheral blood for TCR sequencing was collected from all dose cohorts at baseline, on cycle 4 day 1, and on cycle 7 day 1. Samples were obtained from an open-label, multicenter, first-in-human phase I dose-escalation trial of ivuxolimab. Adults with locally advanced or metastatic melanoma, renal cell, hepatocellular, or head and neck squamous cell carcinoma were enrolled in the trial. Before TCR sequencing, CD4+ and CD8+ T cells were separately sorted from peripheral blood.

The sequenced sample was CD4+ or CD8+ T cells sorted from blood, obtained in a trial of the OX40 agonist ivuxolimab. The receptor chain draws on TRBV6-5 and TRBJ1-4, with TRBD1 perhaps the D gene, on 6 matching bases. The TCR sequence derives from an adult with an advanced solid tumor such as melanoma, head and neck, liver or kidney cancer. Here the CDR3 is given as CASGGGHPTNEKLFF. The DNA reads TGTGCCAGCGGGGGGGGGCACCCAACTAATGAAAAACTGTTTTTT.